This passage covers 2 T cell receptor beta chains from one sample sequenced in a study of blood T cell repertoires in COVID-19 (dated by TCRdb to the early 2020s). The library was obtained by the immunoSEQ multiplex PCR assay. The source is immuneACCESS, and TCRdb retained only in-frame sequences with V and J called. Part of the clones is not carried over; for the studies checked, unresolved V genes explain less than half of this, and the remainder is unexplained. Across this sample there are some 26,000 clones, with around nine tenths seen only once. Clones ranked in the top ten supply 16% of the sample. The sample taken for sequencing was peripheral blood. The receptors shown here come from a human donor in a cohort sampled during active COVID-19.

The CDR3 DNA reads TGTGCCAGTAGTATAGGGAGCTCCTACGAGCAGTACTTC. Translated: CASSIGSSYEQYF. The chain links TRBV19 to TRBJ2-7; no firm D call. The CDR3 covers 13 residues. CDR1 and CDR2 from the germline V gene are LNHDA and SQIVND (reference sequence). With 1 base removed from V and 0 bases from J, the gap between germline ends came to 4 bases.

This chain uses TRBV28 with TRBJ2-3; 10 positions agree with TRBD2. With 6 bases clipped from V and 1 base from J, the junction kept 13 bases outside the gene matches. This CDR3 has 18 amino acids. The germline gives CDR1 MDHEN, CDR2 SYDVKM. CDR3 amino acids: CASSLGASGRTGTDTQYF. The DNA of the CDR3 is TGTGCCAGCAGCTTGGGGGCTAGCGGGAGAACAGGCACAGATACGCAGTATTTT.